This T cell receptor (beta chain) was identified in a study of T cells after yellow fever vaccination. Study summary: Preparation of the low-cell-number fractions used SMART-Seq v4 Ultra Low Input.

One entry per CDR3 protein, called by TCRdb with MiXCR from the 5' RACE reads. Among 200,000 to 300,000 distinct CDR3 sequences listed, about 7% were seen once. Study conclusions and caveats: A minor fraction of clonotypes spanned both CD4 and CD8 compartments. Clones that expanded after primary vaccination mostly reappeared after the booster (less than 98% CD4, around 87% CD8). Compared with primary, the secondary response was weaker and peaked at day 5, not 15.

V was clipped by 6 bases and J by 5 bases, with 16 bases between them. There are 13 residues in the CDR3. Germline V CDR1 and CDR2: DFQATT, SNEGSKA (reference sequence). With regard to this clonotype: As yet, its antigen is unknown.

This clonotype was sampled from a man aged 25-40 years who received the YFV17D yellow fever vaccine. Sequenced here: CD4+ T cells sorted from PBMCs, sampled 15 days after the yellow fever booster vaccination. This rearrangement joins TRBV20-1 to TRBJ2-5; TRBD2 is a possible D gene (6 bases). CDR3 in DNA: TGCAGTGCCCCGGAGGGGATGCGGGAGACCCAGTACTTC. Amino acid sequence: CSAPEGMRETQYF.